Listed below are T cell receptor beta chains from one sample, sequenced in a study of cytomegalovirus exposure and HLA in healthy donors. The method was immunoSEQ multiplex PCR; TCRdb's version includes in-frame clones alone and lacks a portion of them. Of 130,000 or so clones listed, less than 90% were seen once; the top ten hold 1.5%. The sequenced material came from PBMCs. Every receptor here comes from a man aged 35 to 55 in good health and CMV-seronegative. Both conserved end residues are part of each CDR3.

v_call cdr3_aa
TRBV18 CASLPPSGYENTIYF
TRBV28 CASSLGVAGEETQYF
TRBV9 CASEGQGYYTF
TRBV27 CASSLAGGNQPQHF
TRBV5-1 CASSLAGYGNTIYF
TRBV4-3 CASSPDRYNYGYTF
TRBV15 CATSRDRGLNSPLHF
TRBV2 CASSVVGLEQYF
TRBV19 CASSIWTGGRNEQFF
TRBV6-6 CATNTGTDAYEQYF
TRBV27 CASSSGQGSYEQYF
TRBV7-7 CASSLERETEQYF
TRBV7-2 CASSFGVSYEQYF
TRBV21-1 CARILDRVAGANVLTF
TRBV7-8 CASSLGRSYEQYF
TRBV9 CASSVVGTSTDTQYF
TRBV11-2 CASSNSGTHYEQYF
TRBV19 CASSMGTGGGYEQYF
TRBV7-9 CASSLRDRIYEQYF
TRBV6-6 CASTLGQNNSPLHF
TRBV7-8 CASSSQWSGGTYGYTF
TRBV4-3 CASSQDLELALYEQYF
TRBV7-9 CASSLGTGGRNEQYF
TRBV9 CASSPLAENTGELFF
TRBV9 CASSVGTSYNEQFF
TRBV9 CASSLQPGGGNEQYF
TRBV28 CASRATGGAGEQYF
TRBV5-1 CASSLDGTGDQPQHF
TRBV25-1 CASSSTPLTSTDTQYF